This TCR beta chain was retrieved from a study of molecular identifiers for immune sequencing clone quantification. Methods described previously, with TCR primers listed, were used for bulk TCR libraries. TCRdb redid the calling of the PCR reads with MiXCR, one entry per CDR3 protein. This sample has around 460,000 distinct CDR3 sequences; roughly 26% occur once, and the top ten carry around 0.76%. The CDR3 is 14 amino acids. The V gene lost 1 base and the J gene lost 3 bases, with 7 bases spanning the gap. This clonotype was recorded at least ten times. The chain recombines TRBV12-3 or TRBV12-4 with TRBJ1-5; D is perhaps TRBD1 (5 bases). This clonotype was sampled from a human donor in good health. Some libraries in this study had Jurkat cell RNA spiked in. Sequenced input: naive CD8+ T cells from blood, with Jurkat cell RNA spiked in. The subset denotes: FACS-sorted CD8+CD4-CCR7+CD45RA+ naive T cells. Here the CDR3 reads CASSLEGHNQPQHF. DNA for the CDR3: TGTGCCAGCAGTTTAGAGGGGCACAATCAGCCCCAGCATTTT.